Presented here are 8 T cell receptor beta chains from one specimen sequenced in a study of shared clonotypes between healthy human individuals. Generated by immunoSEQ multiplex PCR, the TCRdb table keeps only in-frame clones and is missing some. The sample contains some 630,000 clones, roughly 96% of which appear only once. CD45RO-negative CD8 cells positively selected for CCR7 made up the naive population, which excluded terminally differentiated effector memory CD45RA+ cells. Sequenced input: naive CD8+ T cells sorted from blood. Source of these receptors: a woman under 40 in good health.

Note on this clone: This sample also contains other DNA sequences that code for the same CDR3. The rearrangement joins TRBV27 to TRBJ2-1; D tentatively reads TRBD1 or TRBD2 (6 bases each). The V end lost 5 bases, the J end lost 10 bases, and 12 bases lay between the germline ends. Looked up from germline, CDR1 is MNHEY and CDR2 is SMNVEV (reference sequence). The CDR3 has 12 amino acids. CDR3 in amino acids: CASSQGGYEQFF. For the CDR3, the DNA is TGTGCCAGCAGTCAAGGGGGGTACGAGCAGTTCTTC.

The genes are TRBV7-2 and TRBJ2-2; D is unresolved. Germline CDR1 and CDR2: SGHTA and FQGNSA. The CDR3 is 14 residues long. Trimming took off 6 bases at V and 6 bases at J, with 14 bases between the two ends. The CDR3 region is CASSFPGGAGELFF. CDR3 DNA: TGTGCCAGCAGTTTCCCCGGTGGGGCCGGGGAGCTGTTTTTT.

The table lists this clone with a count of one. This rearrangement joins TRBV5-6 to TRBJ2-2; TRBD2 is a possible D gene (5 bases). The CDR3 length is 14 residues. Trimming pared 0 bases from V and 5 bases from J, leaving 8 bases between. Germline V lookup: CDR1 SGHDT, CDR2 YYEEEE. The CDR3 region has the DNA TGTGCCAGCAGCTTGGCCGGGAAGACCGGGGAGCTGTTTTTT. As protein: CASSLAGKTGELFF.

CDR3 sequence: CASSLQGGDEQFF. Here the CDR3 DNA reads TGTGCCAGCAGTTTACAGGGGGGTGATGAGCAGTTCTTC. The chain employs TRBV28 and TRBJ2-1; D might be TRBD1 (7 bases). There are 13 residues in the CDR3. The V gene's germline CDR1 is MDHEN and CDR2 SYDVKM. Trimming stripped 2 bases from V and 8 bases from J, with 10 bases between.

The gene calls are TRBV4-1 and TRBJ2-7; TRBD2 aligns across 9 bases. The V segment lost 1 base and the J segment 6 bases; nucleotides outside the gene matches: 10. The germline gives CDR1 MGHRA, CDR2 YSYEKL. The CDR3 is 16 residues long. The CDR3 region has the DNA TGCGCCAGCAGCCAAGGAGGGGCGGGAGGGTCTGGCGAGCAGTACTTC. It is translated as CASSQGGAGGSGEQYF.

The chain recombines TRBV27 with TRBJ2-7, with TRBD2 matching over 13 bases. CDR1 MNHEY and CDR2 SMNVEV come from the germline V gene (reference sequence). With 0 bases clipped from V and 4 bases from J, the junction kept 3 bases outside the gene matches. The CDR3 extends over 16 amino acids. As DNA, the CDR3 is TGTGCCAGCAGTTTATCATCGACTAGCGGGAGGTACGAGCAGTACTTC. As protein: CASSLSSTSGRYEQYF.

The rearrangement links TRBV5-8 to TRBJ1-2, with 9 bases identical to TRBD1. The CDR3 extends over 14 amino acids. In germline, CDR1 is SGHTS, CDR2 YDEGEE. Trimming took 4 bases from V and 4 from J; bases not matched to a gene: 5. DNA of the CDR3: TGTGCCAGCAGCCCGGGACAGGGAGGCTATGGCTACACCTTC. It is translated as CASSPGQGGYGYTF.

This chain joins TRBV13 and TRBJ1-3; D uncertain. Between the trimmed V and J ends, which lost 5 bases and 0 bases, there was a span of 8 bases. CDR1 PRHDT and CDR2 FYEKMQ come from the germline V gene (reference sequence). The CDR3 runs to 14 residues. CDR3 amino acids: CASSAEGSGNTIYF. The DNA of the CDR3 is TGTGCCAGCAGCGCGGAGGGCTCTGGAAACACCATATATTTT.